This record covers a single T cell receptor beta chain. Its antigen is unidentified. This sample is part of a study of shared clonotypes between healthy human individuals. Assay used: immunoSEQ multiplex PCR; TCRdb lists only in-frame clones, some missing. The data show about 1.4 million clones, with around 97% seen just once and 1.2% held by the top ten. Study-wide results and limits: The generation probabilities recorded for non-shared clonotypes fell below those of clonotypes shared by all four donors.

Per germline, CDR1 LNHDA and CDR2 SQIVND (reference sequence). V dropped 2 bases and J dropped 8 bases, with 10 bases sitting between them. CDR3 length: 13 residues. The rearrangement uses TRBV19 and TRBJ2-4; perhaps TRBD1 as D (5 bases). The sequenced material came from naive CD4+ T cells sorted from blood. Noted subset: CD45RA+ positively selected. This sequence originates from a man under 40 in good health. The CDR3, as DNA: TGTGCCAGTAGTATACCCAGGGCTGACATTCAGTACTTC. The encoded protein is CASSIPRADIQYF. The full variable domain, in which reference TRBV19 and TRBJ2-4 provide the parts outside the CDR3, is DGGITQSPKYLFRKEGQNVTLSCEQNLNHDAMYWYRQDPGQGLRLIYYSQIVNDFQKGDIAEGYSVSREKKESFPLTVTSAQKNPTAFYLCASSIPRADIQYFGAGTRLSVL.